This record concerns one T cell receptor (beta chain) sequence. Donors likely had unrecorded immune exposures despite being nominally healthy when sampled. The PCR used 60 Vbeta and 13 Jbeta primers. The method was immunoSEQ multiplex PCR; TCRdb's version includes in-frame clones alone and lacks a portion of them. Among 20,000 to 25,000 clones listed, roughly 79% were seen once. These data come from a study of cytomegalovirus exposure and HLA in healthy donors. The wider study: Ancestry clustering placed 70% to 90% of under 450 genotyped donors in the Caucasian-associated cluster.

Trimming removed 5 bases from V and 6 bases from J; junction bases left unmatched: 12. The CDR3 spans 15 residues. Germline V gene sequence: CDR1 LNHNV, CDR2 YYDKDF (reference sequence). The clonotype originates from a male donor in good health and CMV-seronegative. Sequenced material: PBMCs. The rearrangement joins TRBV15 to TRBJ1-2; 7 positions agree with TRBD1. CDR3 residues: CATSFPGGPVDGYTF. For the CDR3, the DNA is TGTGCCACCAGCTTCCCAGGGGGACCCGTAGATGGCTACACCTTC.